This T cell receptor beta chain was recorded in a study of shared clonotypes between healthy human individuals. Germline loops: CDR1 KGHSH, CDR2 LQKENI. This CDR3 region has 16 residues. Trimming removed 5 bases at V and 0 bases at J, with 15 bases between. Sequenced by immunoSEQ multiplex PCR; TCRdb stores in-frame clones only, minus some. The sample lists about a million clones; about 80% were seen once. The chain couples TRBV18 to TRBJ2-3; D possibly corresponds to TRBD1 (5 bases). This TCR was sampled from a man in his late teens or twenties in good health. The sequenced material came from memory CD4+ T cells sorted from blood. The subset denotes: CD45RA-negative fraction. The CDR3 bases are TGTGCCAGCTCATCCCAAAGGACACCTAGCACAGATACGCAGTATTTT. It encodes CASSSQRTPSTDTQYF.